This T cell receptor beta chain is from a study of CD8+ T cells in alopecia areata (dated by TCRdb to 2016 to 2019). General notes on the study: Treated patients were enrolled in an open-label pilot trial of oral tofacitinib, 5 to 10 mg twice daily, for moderate-to-severe alopecia areata. Patients received tofacitinib for 6 to 18 months and were then followed off drug for 6 months to check for delayed response and recurrence. To study T cell clonal expansion in alopecia areata, the researchers applied high-throughput TCRbeta sequencing to both the C3H/HeJ mouse model and human patients. On the human side, TCRbeta sequencing was run on scalp tissue and on sorted CD4+ and CD8+ peripheral blood T cells from healthy controls and from alopecia areata patients with either patchy or totalis/universalis disease. Patients on tofacitinib were biopsied at baseline and after 4 and 24 weeks of treatment, and several of the patients also had a later scalp biopsy. Clonality in the scalp was compared among normal scalp (n=4), patchy alopecia areata scalp (n=8), and alopecia totalis/universalis scalp (n=8). RNA was obtained with the PAXgene miRNA kit for fixed scalp, the miRNeasy kit for PBMCs, and the RNeasy kit for mouse skin. immunoSEQ multiplex PCR using 35 Vbeta forward primers and 13 Jbeta reverse primers was used to amplify TCRbeta CDR3 regions.

Sample time point, as interpreted from the label and publication: baseline before oral tofacitinib. Peripheral blood and lesional scalp punch biopsies were obtained from patients with alopecia areata. PBMCs were isolated by density centrifugation and stained for CD3, CD4 and CD8, after which CD4+ and CD8+ T cells were sorted on a FACSAria. Library construction relied on the immunoSEQ multiplex PCR assay. RNA was extracted from all samples and reverse transcribed into cDNA, which served as template for TCR sequencing. First-strand cDNA was synthesized using SuperScript III with a 2:1 mix of oligo-dT and random hexamers. A synthetic immune receptor repertoire was used to assess amplification bias, and residual bias was removed computationally. In the paper's pipeline: Raw reads were preprocessed for error removal, and CDR3 was defined according to IMGT conventions as running from the conserved cysteine to phenylalanine. Clonality was calculated as 1 minus Shannon entropy normalized by log2 of the number of productive unique TCRs. Whether each scalp clone was CD4 or CD8 was inferred by checking scalp TCRbeta sequences against the CD4 and CD8 repertoires from sorted blood. TCRdb re-hosts the immuneACCESS table, in-frame sequences only. Its copies lack some clones; in the studies checked, an unresolved V gene accounts for under half of them, and the cause for the rest is not known. V, J and clone size derive from that table, while D and trimming were established from the DNA sequence. The sample yields about 180,000 clones; roughly 60% were counted once. Together, the top ten hold around 1.8% of the sample.

What the research found in general, with its limitations: Scalp TCR repertoire analysis is complicated because resident alphabeta T cells in normal human skin are also sequenced, whereas mouse skin is dominated by gammadelta T cells. Compared with normal scalp, lesional scalp had higher clonality and more expanded CD8+ clones, particularly in alopecia totalis/universalis, a pattern that suggests antigenic drive. Shared TCR sequences between patients were less evident than in mice, which may be partly attributable to HLA diversity in the patient population.

About this clone itself: Its antigen is still unknown. Base qualities were left out, and no much larger clone turns up one base away.

This specimen was CD4+ T cells sorted from blood, taken at week 0. The receptor was isolated from a human donor with alopecia areata.

The bases read TGTGCCCGGGACGGTGCCTACGAGCAGTACTTC. This gives the protein CARDGAYEQYF. The chain uses TRBV30 and TRBJ2-7; the D segment is perhaps TRBD1 or TRBD2, each sharing 5 matched bases. As encoded in the germline V gene (reference sequence), CDR1 is GTSNPN while CDR2 is SVGIG. The CDR3 runs 11 residues from the cysteine to the phenylalanine. The entry retains the CDR3 DNA only, 33 bases that are in frame from base 1. Relative to germline, V is 8 bases shorter and J is 2 bases shorter, with 10 bases between their ends.